The rows below give T cell receptor beta chains drawn from one sample of a study of beta chain features in type 1 diabetes. The data were produced by immunoSEQ multiplex PCR, yet TCRdb's version contains in-frame clones alone and is incomplete. Of about 370,000 clones in the sample, more than 13% are singletons; the top ten hold approximately 0.019%. The sequencing sample was made of naive CD4+ T cells from blood. These receptors all come from a woman between 18 and 29 years old in good health. CDR3s leave out the opening cysteine and the closing phenylalanine or tryptophan.

j_call	v_call	cdr3_aa
TRBJ2-1	TRBV28	ASSEDKPLYNEQF
TRBJ2-1	TRBV5-1	ASRFQGEAEQF
TRBJ2-2	TRBV7-2	ASSQGGGGTGELF
TRBJ2-1	TRBV7-2	ASSKRQTSYNEQF
TRBJ1-1	TRBV28	ASRPSRLTEAF
TRBJ2-5	TRBV6-5	ASSFHSGRLQETQY
TRBJ2-3	TRBV5-4	ASSFNREPGNTQY
TRBJ2-1	TRBV18	ASSLGEVPYNEQF
TRBJ2-1	TRBV7-9	ASSRTIGLAGGINEQF
TRBJ2-5	TRBV9	ASSVGRTGVETQY
TRBJ1-2	TRBV30	AWSVAGTGNYGYT
TRBJ2-7	TRBV28	ASSPGQAKYEQY
TRBJ2-1	TRBV25-1	ASSSRTSAVYNEQF
TRBJ1-5	TRBV29-1	SVTTGLDQPQH
TRBJ2-5	TRBV7-9	ASSLIAGQAETQY
TRBJ2-7	TRBV30	AWVSSYEQY
TRBJ1-5	TRBV30	AWSSPTGYSNQPQH
TRBJ2-5	TRBV11-2	ASTTGGDRGRITQY
TRBJ2-1	TRBV28	ASSYLRTSGYNEQF
TRBJ1-2	TRBV20-1	SATPHYGYT
TRBJ1-2	TRBV6-5	ASSYTTGIGYT
TRBJ2-3	TRBV9	ASSAFPGQVSDTQY